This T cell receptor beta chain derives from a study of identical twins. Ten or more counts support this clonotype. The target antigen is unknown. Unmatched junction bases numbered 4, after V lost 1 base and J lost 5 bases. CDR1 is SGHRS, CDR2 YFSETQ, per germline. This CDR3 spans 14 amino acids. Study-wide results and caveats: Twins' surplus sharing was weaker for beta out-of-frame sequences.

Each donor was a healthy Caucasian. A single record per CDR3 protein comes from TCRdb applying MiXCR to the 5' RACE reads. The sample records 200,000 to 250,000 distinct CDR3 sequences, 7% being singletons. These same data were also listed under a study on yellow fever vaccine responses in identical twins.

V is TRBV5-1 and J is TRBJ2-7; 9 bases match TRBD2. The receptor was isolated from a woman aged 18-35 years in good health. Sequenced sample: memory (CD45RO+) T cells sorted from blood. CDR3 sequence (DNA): TGCGCCAGCAGCTTGCTACTAGCGGGCAACGAGCAGTACTTC. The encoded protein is CASSLLLAGNEQYF. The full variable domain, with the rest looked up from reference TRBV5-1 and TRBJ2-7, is KAGVTQTPRYLIKTRGQQVTLSCSPISGHRSVSWYQQTPGQGLQFLFEYFSETQRNKGNFPGRFSGRQFSNSRSEMNVSTLELGDSALYLCASSLLLAGNEQYFGPGTRLTVT.